The clone carrying this T cell receptor beta chain was picked up one time. The antigen is undetermined. Individuals having autoimmune disease history or systemic immunosuppression were not enrolled. Blood draws occurred at baseline, cycle 4 day 1, and cycle 7 day 1. Germline-derived CDR1 and CDR2 are SGDLS and YYNGEE. V lost 4 bases and J 6 bases, leaving 16 bases between the germline ends. There are 15 residues in the CDR3. Using immunoSEQ multiplex PCR, the repertoire was profiled, and TCRdb retains in-frame clones only, with some absent. The sample carries tens of thousands of clones, about 86% recorded once. The data were obtained in a study of OX40 agonist ivuxolimab in advanced cancers. Study as a whole: Mean age approximately 66 years, range about 20 to 90; approximately 80% male. Study-wide findings and caveats: Expanded peripheral T cells had an undetermined antigen specificity.

This chain uses TRBV9 with TRBJ2-2; D call uncertain. This TCR was recovered from an adult with an advanced solid tumor such as melanoma, head and neck, liver or kidney cancer. The sample consisted of CD4+ or CD8+ T cells sorted from blood, taken in a trial of the OX40 agonist ivuxolimab. CDR3 sequence (DNA): TGTGCCAGCAGCTCCCAAAGTGGATCGTCCGGGGAGCTGTTTTTT. Translated, it gives CASSSQSGSSGELFF.